These T cell receptor beta chains were read from a single sample in a study of T cell responses to AZD1222 COVID-19 vaccine. The repertoire was sequenced with immunoSEQ multiplex PCR; TCRdb's copy has only in-frame clones and lacks some. This table holds more than 75,000 clones, 89% found once. Sequenced here: peripheral blood, sampled on day 0 of AZD1222 vaccination. The source is an adult in good health. The CDR3 runs from the conserved cysteine through the conserved F or W. The order of the fields is V gene, D gene, clone size, J gene, CDR3 DNA, CDR3 protein. D genes are given only for firm matches. Size tells how often a clone was seen (once, few, many) or the class of an expanded clone, and some rows leave it out.

v_gene: TRBV27
d_gene: NA
abundance: NA
j_gene: TRBJ1-1
CDR3nt: TGTGCCAGCAGTTTGACAATAATCGGGACTCCGGTCACTGAAGCTTTCTTT
CDR3aa: CASSLTIIGTPVTEAFF

v_gene: TRBV19
d_gene: NA
abundance: once
j_gene: TRBJ1-2
CDR3nt: TGTGCCAGCTCAACAGCCTCGGACAGTCCTTGGGCCTATGGCTACACCTTC
CDR3aa: CASSTASDSPWAYGYTF

v_gene: TRBV27
d_gene: TRBD2
abundance: NA
j_gene: TRBJ2-7
CDR3nt: TGTGCCAGCAGCCCCCTGCGGGGGGGCTCCTACGAGCAGTACTTC
CDR3aa: CASSPLRGGSYEQYF

v_gene: TRBV19
d_gene: TRBD1
abundance: NA
j_gene: TRBJ1-5
CDR3nt: TGTGCCTCTTACTCCGGGACAGGCTTCAATCAGCCCCAGCATTTT
CDR3aa: CASYSGTGFNQPQHF

v_gene: TRBV2
d_gene: NA
abundance: NA
j_gene: TRBJ1-1
CDR3nt: TGTGCCAGCAAAGGGGAAAGAGGGAATGAAGCTTTCTTT
CDR3aa: CASKGERGNEAFF

v_gene: TRBV5-4
d_gene: TRBD1
abundance: NA
j_gene: TRBJ2-1
CDR3nt: TGTGCCAGCAGCGTTGACAGGGGGCTTTACAATGAGCAGTTCTTC
CDR3aa: CASSVDRGLYNEQFF

v_gene: TRBV30
d_gene: TRBD2
abundance: NA
j_gene: TRBJ2-1
CDR3nt: TGTGCCTGCCTAGCGGGGGGCTACAATGAGCAGTTCTTC
CDR3aa: CACLAGGYNEQFF

v_gene: TRBV10-1
d_gene: NA
abundance: once
j_gene: TRBJ2-1
CDR3nt: TGCGCCAGCAGTCGTTCAGGGGAAAGCGCCCAGGACAATGAGCAGTTCTTC
CDR3aa: CASSRSGESAQDNEQFF

v_gene: TRBV25-1
d_gene: NA
abundance: once
j_gene: TRBJ2-6
CDR3nt: TGTGCCAGCAGTTTCTCTGGGGCCAACGTCCTGACTTTC
CDR3aa: CASSFSGANVLTF

v_gene: TRBV30
d_gene: TRBD1
abundance: NA
j_gene: TRBJ1-1
CDR3nt: TGTGCCTGGGGGACAGGGCGCACTGAAGCTTTCTTT
CDR3aa: CAWGTGRTEAFF

v_gene: TRBV13
d_gene: NA
abundance: NA
j_gene: TRBJ1-4
CDR3nt: TGTGCCAGCAGCTTAGGTCAGGGGACACCAACTAATGAAAAACTGTTTTTT
CDR3aa: CASSLGQGTPTNEKLFF

v_gene: TRBV1
d_gene: NA
abundance: NA
j_gene: TRBJ1-5
CDR3nt: TGCACCAAAGGGGGCTGCAATCAGCCCCAGCATTTT
CDR3aa: CTKGGCNQPQHF

v_gene: TRBV6-5
d_gene: TRBD1
abundance: NA
j_gene: TRBJ2-1
CDR3nt: TGTGCCAGCAAAAAGGACAGGTCGATTTATGAGCAGTTCTTC
CDR3aa: CASKKDRSIYEQFF

v_gene: TRBV7-9
d_gene: NA
abundance: NA
j_gene: TRBJ1-3
CDR3nt: TGTGCCAGCAGCTCTGGGACGCAACCTTACGGAGGAACCATATATTTT
CDR3aa: CASSSGTQPYGGTIYF

v_gene: TRBV6-5
d_gene: NA
abundance: NA
j_gene: TRBJ2-1
CDR3nt: TGTGCCAGCAGGGGACGGACCGTAGGGGATGGTGAGCAGTTCTTC
CDR3aa: CASRGRTVGDGEQFF

v_gene: TRBV6-5
d_gene: NA
abundance: NA
j_gene: TRBJ1-2
CDR3nt: TGTGCCAGCAGTCCCCGGGGAAGGGCCCCCTATGGCTACACCTTC
CDR3aa: CASSPRGRAPYGYTF

v_gene: TRBV6-5
d_gene: TRBD1
abundance: NA
j_gene: TRBJ2-1
CDR3nt: TGTGCCAGCAGGTACAGGGGGTCCTTTGAGCAGTTCTTC
CDR3aa: CASRYRGSFEQFF

v_gene: TRBV11-2
d_gene: TRBD1
abundance: NA
j_gene: TRBJ1-3
CDR3nt: TGTGCCAGCAGCACCCGACAGGGGACATGGAACACCATATATTTT
CDR3aa: CASSTRQGTWNTIYF

v_gene: TRBV6-4
d_gene: TRBD1
abundance: NA
j_gene: TRBJ2-3
CDR3nt: TGTGCCAGCAGCCCCGAGGGGACAGGGGGCACAGATACGCAGTATTTT
CDR3aa: CASSPEGTGGTDTQYF

v_gene: TRBV30
d_gene: NA
abundance: NA
j_gene: TRBJ1-1
CDR3nt: TGTGCCTGGAGTGTAACGCAGGGTTACACTGAAGCTTTCTTT
CDR3aa: CAWSVTQGYTEAFF

v_gene: TRBV3-1/TRBV3-2
d_gene: NA
abundance: NA
j_gene: TRBJ1-2
CDR3nt: TGTGCCAGCAGCCAATCTTTGTCCGCCGGGACTCAGGCTGGCTACACCTTC
CDR3aa: CASSQSLSAGTQAGYTF

v_gene: TRBV13
d_gene: TRBD2
abundance: NA
j_gene: TRBJ2-7
CDR3nt: TGTGCCAGCAGCCCCAAATATGGCGGGGGGGCCTACGAGCAGTACTTC
CDR3aa: CASSPKYGGGAYEQYF